These T cell receptor beta chains were read from a single sample in a study of blood T cell repertoires in COVID-19. TCRdb keeps only in-frame clones here, not all; method: immunoSEQ multiplex PCR. The sample contains 140,000 or so clones, roughly 89% of which appear only once. The sample taken for sequencing was peripheral blood. These receptors were obtained from a woman in her forties or fifties with active or convalescent COVID-19. Each CDR3 is given without its conserved first and last residue.

TRBV6-4	TRBJ2-2	ASRRTDNTGELF
TRBV12-3/TRBV12-4	TRBJ1-1	ASSLQKNTEAF
TRBV28	TRBJ1-6	ASTFSGQGNSPLH
TRBV12-5	TRBJ1-6	ASGRGQGGSPLH
TRBV12-3/TRBV12-4	TRBJ2-3	AEGTGPDTQY
TRBV28	TRBJ2-7	ASRHRQGWEQY
TRBV4-2	TRBJ1-4	ASSLRDRGRSNEKLF
TRBV2	TRBJ2-1	ASRDLGPNEQF
TRBV19	TRBJ1-5	ASSPTGRGNQPQH
TRBV15	TRBJ2-4	ATSGGGQGLPLAKNIQY
TRBV27	TRBJ1-5	ASSLNSLNQPQH